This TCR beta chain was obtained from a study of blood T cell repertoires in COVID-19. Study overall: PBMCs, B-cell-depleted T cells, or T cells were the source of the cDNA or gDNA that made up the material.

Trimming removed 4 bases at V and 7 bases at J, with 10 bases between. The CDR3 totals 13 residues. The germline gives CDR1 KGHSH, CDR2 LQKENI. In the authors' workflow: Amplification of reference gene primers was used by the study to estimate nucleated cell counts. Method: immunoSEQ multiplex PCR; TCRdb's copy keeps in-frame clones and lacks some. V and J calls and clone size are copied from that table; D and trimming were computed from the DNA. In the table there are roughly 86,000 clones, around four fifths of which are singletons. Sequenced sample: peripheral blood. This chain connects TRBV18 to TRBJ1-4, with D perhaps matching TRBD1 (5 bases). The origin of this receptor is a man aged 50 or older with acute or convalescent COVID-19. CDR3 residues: CASSLRVGEKLFF. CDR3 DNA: TGTGCCAGCTCACTCAGGGTTGGTGAAAAACTGTTTTTT.